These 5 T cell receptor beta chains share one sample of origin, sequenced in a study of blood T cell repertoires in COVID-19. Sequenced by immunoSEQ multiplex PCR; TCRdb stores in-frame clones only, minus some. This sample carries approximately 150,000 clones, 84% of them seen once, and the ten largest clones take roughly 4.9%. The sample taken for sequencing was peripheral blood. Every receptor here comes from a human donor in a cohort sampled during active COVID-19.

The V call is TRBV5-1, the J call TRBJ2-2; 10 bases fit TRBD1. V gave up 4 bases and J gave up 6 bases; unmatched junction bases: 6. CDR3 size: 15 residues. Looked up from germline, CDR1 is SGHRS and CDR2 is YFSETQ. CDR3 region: CASSAGQGVPGELFF. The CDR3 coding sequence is TGCGCCAGCAGCGCCGGACAGGGGGTACCCGGGGAGCTGTTTTTT.

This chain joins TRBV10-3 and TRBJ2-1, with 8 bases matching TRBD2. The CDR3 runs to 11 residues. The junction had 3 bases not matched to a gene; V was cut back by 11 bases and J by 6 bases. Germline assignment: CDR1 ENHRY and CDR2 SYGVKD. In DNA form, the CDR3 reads TGTGCCTCGGCGGGGGGCAATGAGCAGTTCTTC. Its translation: CASAGGNEQFF.

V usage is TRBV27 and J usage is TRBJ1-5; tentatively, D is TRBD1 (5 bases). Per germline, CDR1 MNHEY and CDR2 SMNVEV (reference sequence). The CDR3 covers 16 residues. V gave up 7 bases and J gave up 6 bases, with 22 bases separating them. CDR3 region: CASIKNGPGQGQPQHF. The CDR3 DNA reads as TGTGCCAGCATCAAAAATGGGCCAGGGCAGGGTCAGCCCCAGCATTTT.

DNA of the CDR3: TGTGCCAGCAGCCCCTTTAGCGGGGTCCAAGAGACCCAGTACTTC. Translating gives CASSPFSGVQETQYF. This chain joins TRBV3-1 (or the pseudogene TRBV3-2) and TRBJ2-5; 8 bases match TRBD2. Per germline, CDR1 LGHDT and CDR2 YNNKEL (reference sequence). V lost 4 bases to trimming and J lost 1 base; unmatched junction nucleotides: 5. The CDR3 has 15 residues.

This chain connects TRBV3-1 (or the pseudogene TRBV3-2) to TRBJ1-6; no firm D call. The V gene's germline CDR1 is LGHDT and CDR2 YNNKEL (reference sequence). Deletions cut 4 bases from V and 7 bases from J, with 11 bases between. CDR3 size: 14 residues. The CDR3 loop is CASSRGPGNSPLHF. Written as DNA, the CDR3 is TGTGCCAGCAGCCGCGGCCCGGGGAATTCACCCCTCCACTTT.